The rows below give T cell receptor beta chains drawn from one sample of a study of metastatic and nonmetastatic thyroid tumors. TCRdb re-called clones via MiXCR from the PCR reads. The sample shows about 33,000 clones, over 15% of them seen only once. Sequencing was carried out using blood. The receptors here all came from a male donor with papillary thyroid cancer or a benign thyroid nodule (not recorded which). Some clones in this sample may be carry-over from other donors' samples. Both conserved end residues are part of each CDR3. The D gene is left open where the match is weak. Clone size is not always given. Where it is, it says once, few, many or a class for expanded clones.

v_call	clone_size	d_call	j_call	cdr3_nt	cdr3_aa
TRBV7-7	many	TRBD1	TRBJ2-2	TGTGCTAGCAGCTTAGAAGGACAGGGGGGTAACACCGGGGAGCTGTTTTTT	CASSLEGQGGNTGELFF
TRBV27	few	TRBD2	TRBJ2-3	TGTGCCAGCAGTTTCAGACTAGCGGGAGGAGCCGGGGCAGATACGCAGTATTTT	CASSFRLAGGAGADTQYF
TRBV28	NA	NA	TRBJ2-5	TGTGCCAGCAGTCTTGGGACCGACCCATTCCAAGAGACCCAGTACTTC	CASSLGTDPFQETQYF
TRBV5-1	many	TRBD2	TRBJ2-3	TGCGCCAGCAGCTACGGGACTAGCGGACCCACAGATACGCAGTATTTT	CASSYGTSGPTDTQYF
TRBV28	many	NA	TRBJ2-2	TGTGCCAGCAGTCTTGGGTTGATACCGGAGAATACCGGGGAGCTGTTTTTT	CASSLGLIPENTGELFF
TRBV12-5	medium-sized	TRBD1	TRBJ1-1	TGTGCTAGTGGTTTGGTAAGTGGACAGGAAGACCTTAATGAAGCTTTCTTT	CASGLVSGQEDLNEAFF
TRBV27	medium-sized	TRBD1	TRBJ1-6	TGTGCCAGCAGTTATGGGGACAGAAATTCACCCCTCCACTTT	CASSYGDRNSPLHF
TRBV15	few	NA	TRBJ2-3	TGTGCCACCAGCAGAGGAACGGGAGAGCGAAGAGATACGCAGTATTTT	CATSRGTGERRDTQYF
TRBV14	many	NA	TRBJ2-7	TGTGCCAGCAGCCAAGCGAAGGGTCGGCAGTACTTC	CASSQAKGRQYF
TRBV28	few	TRBD1	TRBJ2-5	TGTGCCAGCAGTTTAGGGGACCTGGGGACAGGGGGAGAGACCCAGTACTTC	CASSLGDLGTGGETQYF
TRBV2	NA	TRBD1	TRBJ2-5	TGTGCCAGCAGTGAGGGACAGGTCCGCGAGACCCAGTACTTC	CASSEGQVRETQYF
TRBV2	many	NA	TRBJ2-6	TGTGCCAGCAGGGCGGGACGCTCTGGGGCCAACGTCCTGACTTTC	CASRAGRSGANVLTF
TRBV6-2/TRBV6-3	few	TRBD2	TRBJ2-5	TGTGCCAGCAGTTACCGGGAGGAAGAGACCCAGTACTTC	CASSYREEETQYF
TRBV15	many	NA	TRBJ2-7	TGTGCCACCAGCAGAGAAACTGCAGGCTCGATCTACGAGCAGTACTTC	CATSRETAGSIYEQYF
TRBV2	NA	TRBD2	TRBJ2-5	TGTGCCAGTCGGCGGGAGTACACAGAGACCCAGTACTTC	CASRREYTETQYF
TRBV18	many	TRBD1	TRBJ2-1	TGTGCCACCGCCCAGGGACAGGGGGTTAATGAGCAGTTCTTC	CATAQGQGVNEQFF
TRBV19	NA	NA	TRBJ1-5	TGTGCCAGTAATAGACAGAGGAGCAATCAGCCCCAGCATTTT	CASNRQRSNQPQHF
TRBV28	medium-sized	TRBD2	TRBJ2-7	TGTGCCAGCACCCTAGCGGGGGACTCCTACGAGCAGTACTTC	CASTLAGDSYEQYF
TRBV6-4	many	TRBD1	TRBJ2-3	TGTGCCAGCAGTGACTCGGGACAGGCAGATACGCAGTATTTT	CASSDSGQADTQYF
TRBV3-1	NA	TRBD1	TRBJ1-4	TGTGCCAGCCGGACGACAGGGTTTGAAAAACTGTTTTTT	CASRTTGFEKLFF
TRBV7-2	many	TRBD1	TRBJ2-7	TGTGCCAGCAGCTTAGCGACAGGGGACTACGAGCAGTACTTC	CASSLATGDYEQYF
TRBV25-1	many	NA	TRBJ1-2	TGTGCCAGCCGTCAGGGGAACTATGGCTACACCTTC	CASRQGNYGYTF
TRBV6-2/TRBV6-3	medium-sized	NA	TRBJ2-3	TGTGCCAGCAGTTACCGGAAGGGTAGTGGGGACACAGGACAGTATTTT	CASSYRKGSGDTGQYF
TRBV28	NA	NA	TRBJ2-3	TGTGCCAGCAGGTGGACAAGCTCCACAGATACGCAGTATTTT	CASRWTSSTDTQYF
TRBV28	NA	NA	TRBJ1-2	TGTGCCAGCAGTTCCCGGGACATGACGTTAAATGGCTACACCTTC	CASSSRDMTLNGYTF
TRBV6-1	few	TRBD1	TRBJ2-7	TGTGCCAGCAGTGTTTCCGGGACAGGGATCTACGAGCAGTACTTC	CASSVSGTGIYEQYF
TRBV15	NA	NA	TRBJ1-4	TGTGCCACCAGCAGAGATCGGGGAGGAGGTGATGAAAAACTGTTTTTT	CATSRDRGGGDEKLFF
TRBV27	medium-sized	NA	TRBJ2-1	TGTGCCAGCAGTTTATCTCGAGGGTTCTACAATGAGCAGTTCTTC	CASSLSRGFYNEQFF
TRBV7-9	many	NA	TRBJ1-2	TGTGCCAGCAGCTTAGATTGGGCAGGGGACGGCTACACCTTC	CASSLDWAGDGYTF
TRBV19	many	NA	TRBJ1-2	TGTGCCAGTAGTATAGCAGGACGGCCATATGGCTACACCTTC	CASSIAGRPYGYTF
TRBV6-1	medium-sized	TRBD1	TRBJ2-7	TGTGCCAGCAGCGCGGGATCAGGGGGCGGAGACGAGCAGTACTTC	CASSAGSGGGDEQYF
TRBV5-1	NA	TRBD1	TRBJ2-6	TGCGCCAGCAGCTTACAGGGGTCTGGGGCCAACGTCCTGACTTTC	CASSLQGSGANVLTF
TRBV29-1	few	NA	TRBJ2-7	TGCAGCGTTGAAGTAGTGAGTCAGCCCTACGAGCAGTACTTC	CSVEVVSQPYEQYF
TRBV30	many	TRBD1	TRBJ2-7	TGTGCCTGGAGTAGACAGGGCCACGAGCAGTACTTC	CAWSRQGHEQYF
TRBV5-1	once	TRBD2	TRBJ2-7	TGCGCCAGCAGCTTGGTCTTCCTAGCGGGAGGGCCCCACGAGCAGTACTTC	CASSLVFLAGGPHEQYF
TRBV19	NA	NA	TRBJ1-5	TGTGCCAGTAGTATACCGTCAGGGAAGGAACAGCCCCAGCATTTT	CASSIPSGKEQPQHF
TRBV6-2/TRBV6-3	NA	NA	TRBJ1-1	TGTGCCAGCAGTATAGCTGAGGCAGGTCGGACTGAAGCTTTCTTT	CASSIAEAGRTEAFF